This TCR beta chain was documented in a study of cytomegalovirus exposure and HLA in healthy donors. Researchers ran the PCR with 60 Vbeta and 13 Jbeta primers. Repertoires were generated with immunoSEQ multiplex PCR, while TCRdb's copy carries only in-frame clones and drops some. The sample lists 150,000 to 200,000 clones, 62% seen once, with around 3.2% in the top ten. Trimming shortened V by 1 base and J by 7 bases, and 16 bases separated the two germline ends. Germline V gene sequence: CDR1 SGHTA, CDR2 FQGNSA. This CDR3 has 16 residues. The sequenced sample consisted of PBMCs. The chain links TRBV7-2 to TRBJ2-2, with D perhaps matching TRBD2 (6 bases). This sequence was found in a middle-aged man in good health and CMV-seronegative. The DNA of the CDR3 is TGTGCCAGCAGCTTAGTTTACCTTGCGGGACTCGGGGAGCTGTTTTTT. It is translated as CASSLVYLAGLGELFF.